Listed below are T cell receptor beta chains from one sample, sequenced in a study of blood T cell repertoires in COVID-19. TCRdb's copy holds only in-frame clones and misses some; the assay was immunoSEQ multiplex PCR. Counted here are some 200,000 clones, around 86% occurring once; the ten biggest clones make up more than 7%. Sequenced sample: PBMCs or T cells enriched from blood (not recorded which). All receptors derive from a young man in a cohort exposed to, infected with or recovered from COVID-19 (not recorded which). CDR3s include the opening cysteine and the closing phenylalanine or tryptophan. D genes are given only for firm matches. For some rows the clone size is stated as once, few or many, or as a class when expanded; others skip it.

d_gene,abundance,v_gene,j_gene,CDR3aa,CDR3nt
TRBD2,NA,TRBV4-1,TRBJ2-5,CASSQKLGLTEETQYF,TGCGCCAGCAGCCAGAAATTGGGACTAACCGAAGAGACCCAGTACTTC
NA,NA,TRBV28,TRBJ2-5,CASSSYLTPKGDQYF,TGTGCCAGCAGTTCCTACCTGACTCCCAAGGGGGACCAGTACTTC
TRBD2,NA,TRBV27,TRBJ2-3,CASSLWGTSGSSGDTQYF,TGTGCCAGCAGTTTATGGGGGACTAGCGGGAGTAGTGGAGATACGCAGTATTTT
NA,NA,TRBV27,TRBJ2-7,CASSLGQASSYEQYF,TGTGCCAGCAGTTTAGGTCAGGCCTCCTCCTACGAGCAGTACTTC
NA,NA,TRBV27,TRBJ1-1,CASSFTGKGDTEAFF,TGTGCCAGCAGTTTTACAGGGAAGGGGGACACTGAAGCTTTCTTT
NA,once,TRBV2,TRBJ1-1,CASPAGIRNTEAFF,TGTGCCAGCCCGGCGGGTATCCGGAACACTGAAGCTTTCTTT
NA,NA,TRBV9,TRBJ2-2,CASSVAPQRTNTGELFF,TGTGCCAGCAGCGTAGCCCCCCAGCGAACGAACACCGGGGAGCTGTTTTTT
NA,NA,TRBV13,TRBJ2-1,CASSLPDSNYNEQFF,TGTGCCAGCAGCCTCCCGGACAGCAACTACAATGAGCAGTTCTTC
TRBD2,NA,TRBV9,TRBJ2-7,CASSPRLAGSSYEQYF,TGTGCCAGCAGCCCGAGACTAGCCGGAAGCTCCTACGAGCAGTACTTC
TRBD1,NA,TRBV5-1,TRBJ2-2,CASSPQGATGELFF,TGCGCCAGCAGCCCACAGGGGGCGACCGGGGAGCTGTTTTTT
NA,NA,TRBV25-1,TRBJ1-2,CASSALTSGTHYGYTF,TGTGCCAGCAGTGCCCTAACATCCGGGACACACTATGGCTACACCTTC
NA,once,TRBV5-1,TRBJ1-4,CASSLGSGVEKLFF,TGCGCCAGCAGCTTGGGCTCAGGGGTTGAAAAACTGTTTTTT
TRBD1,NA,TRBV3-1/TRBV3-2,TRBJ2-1,CASSQVGTGTYILEQFF,TGTGCCAGCAGCCAAGTGGGGACAGGGACCTACATCCTAGAGCAGTTCTTC
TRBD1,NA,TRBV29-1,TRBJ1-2,CSVDRDSANYGYTF,TGCAGCGTTGACCGGGACAGTGCAAACTATGGCTACACCTTC
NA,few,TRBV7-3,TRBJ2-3,CASSLDGAAGDTQYF,TGTGCCAGCAGCTTGGATGGTGCAGCCGGGGATACGCAGTATTTT